This T cell receptor beta chain came from a study of blood T cells in healthy people across ages. Alongside a J-beta primer mix, a sample-barcoded 5' primer served in a second PCR lasting about 7 to 12 cycles. Template switching added a 12-random-nucleotide identifier to every cDNA molecule. TCRdb re-analysed the 5' RACE reads in MiXCR, keeping a single row per CDR3 protein. Here the sample spans approximately 1.5 million distinct CDR3 sequences, roughly a third being singletons. The sample holds many counts of this clonotype. Germline CDR1 reads MNHEY; CDR2 reads SMNVEV (reference sequence). V was clipped by 0 bases and J by 4 bases, with 6 bases between them. The CDR3 runs to 13 residues. Donor samples were obtained from healthy Caucasian individuals from Russia, aged about 6 to 90. The study isolated at least 6.5 million PBMCs from each sample.

The rearrangement links TRBV27 to TRBJ1-2; no definite D call. The specimen was blood. The receptor was isolated from a woman aged 25 to 39 in good health. Here the CDR3 reads CASSLSTGYGYTF. The CDR3 DNA is TGTGCCAGCAGTTTATCGACCGGCTATGGCTACACCTTC.